This TCR beta chain stems from a study of blood T cell repertoires in COVID-19. Study at large: COVID-19 samples collected from the United States, Italy and Spain covered acute and convalescent phases. From T cells, B-cell-depleted T cells, or PBMCs came the material, which was cDNA or gDNA.

The sample holds a few counts of this clone. As handled by the study authors: The authors estimated nucleated cell counts from reference gene primer amplification. Measured with immunoSEQ multiplex PCR; TCRdb has only the in-frame clones, and not every one. D and trimming were read from the DNA, whereas the V and J calls and clone size are those reported in that table. The sample gives roughly 120,000 clones, around 90% of which show up once; 0.88% is in the top ten. The receptor was isolated from a woman between 45 and 60 years old with active or convalescent COVID-19. Input material: peripheral blood.

The chain's CDR3 is CASSKGWGESYEQYF. CDR3 sequence (DNA): TGTGCCAGCTCCAAAGGGTGGGGCGAATCCTACGAGCAGTACTTC. The V gene is TRBV7-9, the J gene TRBJ2-7; TRBD1 is a possible D gene (5 bases). The CDR3 covers 15 residues. Germline V CDR1 and CDR2: SEHNR, FQNEAQ (reference sequence). V was shortened by 8 bases and J by 1 base, with 18 bases between the two germline ends.